These 21 T cell receptor beta chains share one sample of origin, sequenced in a study of cytomegalovirus exposure and HLA in healthy donors. TCRdb's table, derived via immunoSEQ multiplex PCR, lists solely in-frame clones and lacks some. The data show 110,000 to 150,000 clones, 70% to 90% seen once. Sequencing was carried out using PBMCs. The receptor set was obtained from a man aged 18 to 29 in good health and CMV-seronegative.

The gene calls are TRBV7-8 and TRBJ1-5, with D unclear. The V end lost 1 base, the J end lost 1 base, and 8 bases lay between the germline ends. The CDR3 runs to 15 residues. CDR1 and CDR2 (germline): SGHVS, FQNEAQ. The CDR3 DNA reads as TGTGCCAGCAGCTTAGTAGCCGGGAGCAATCAGCCCCAGCATTTT. This sequence encodes CASSLVAGSNQPQHF.

This chain uses TRBV10-3 with TRBJ2-1, with TRBD2 matching over 8 bases. The CDR3 totals 16 residues. V gave up 3 bases and J gave up 1 base; unmatched junction bases: 5. The germline CDR1 and CDR2 sequences are ENHRY and SYGVKD. The CDR3 DNA reads TGTGCCATCAGTGAACAGGGCGGGAGGTCCTACAATGAGCAGTTCTTC. It encodes CAISEQGGRSYNEQFF.

The chain links TRBV9 to TRBJ2-4, with 8 bases identical to TRBD2. Germline CDR1 and CDR2: SGDLS and YYNGEE. The CDR3 extends over 15 amino acids. V lost 0 bases, J lost 11 bases, and 10 bases stayed unmatched. The CDR3 is CASSVASGSNPVQYF. Written as DNA, the CDR3 is TGTGCCAGCAGCGTAGCGAGCGGGAGCAACCCGGTTCAGTACTTC.

This chain links TRBV19 with TRBJ1-4, with unresolved D. Per the germline V gene, CDR1 is LNHDA and CDR2 is SQIVND (reference sequence). The CDR3 extends over 14 amino acids. The V end was cut by 4 bases, the J end by 7 bases, with 13 bases between. In nucleotides, the CDR3 is TGTGCCAGTAGTACGGCCCTGGGGAGTGAAAAACTGTTTTTT. This sequence encodes CASSTALGSEKLFF. The entire variable domain, with the rest obtained from reference TRBV19 and TRBJ1-4, is as follows: DGGITQSPKYLFRKEGQNVTLSCEQNLNHDAMYWYRQDPGQGLRLIYYSQIVNDFQKGDIAEGYSVSREKKESFPLTVTSAQKNPTAFYLCASSTALGSEKLFFGSGTQLSVL.

V gene TRBV7-6 combines with J gene TRBJ2-1, with 11 bases fitting TRBD1. Germline CDR1 is SGHVS and CDR2 is FNYEAQ. The CDR3 consists of 15 residues. Germline trimming cut 4 bases from V and 7 bases from J; bases unmatched to any gene: 6. The CDR3 reads CASSWWDRGANEQFF. DNA of the CDR3: TGTGCCAGCAGCTGGTGGGACAGGGGGGCGAATGAGCAGTTCTTC.

The rearrangement uses TRBV19 and TRBJ1-5; no reliable D call. Germline assignment: CDR1 LNHDA and CDR2 SQIVND (reference sequence). The CDR3 has 12 amino acids. Deletions cut 4 bases from V and 7 bases from J, with 8 bases between. CDR3 DNA sequence: TGTGCCAGTAGTAATGGAGACCAGCCCCAGCATTTT. Amino acids: CASSNGDQPQHF.

This chain links TRBV5-8 with TRBJ2-7; perhaps TRBD1 as D (5 bases). Germline CDR1 and CDR2: SGHTS and YDEGEE. The CDR3 sequence is 12 residues long. The V end was cut by 3 bases, the J end by 2 bases, with 6 bases between. The CDR3 region is CASSSQAYEQYF. The CDR3 DNA reads TGTGCCAGCAGCTCACAGGCCTACGAGCAGTACTTC.

The V and J genes are TRBV30 and TRBJ2-7; 10 nucleotides line up with TRBD1. This CDR3 region has 14 residues. CDR1 and CDR2 (germline): GTSNPN, SVGIG (reference sequence). Germline trimming cut 4 bases from V and 3 bases from J; bases unmatched to any gene: 6. DNA for the CDR3: TGTGCCTGGAAACGACAGGGGGCCTACTACGAGCAGTACTTC. This codes for CAWKRQGAYYEQYF.

The V gene is TRBV15, the J gene TRBJ2-7, with 11 bases fitting TRBD1. This CDR3 has 16 amino acids. Germline CDR1 is LNHNV and CDR2 is YYDKDF (reference sequence). V lost 2 bases and J lost 4; bases outside the gene matches: 7. The CDR3 is CATSRRGQGARYEQYF. CDR3 bases: TGTGCCACCAGCAGACGCGGACAGGGGGCTCGTTACGAGCAGTACTTC.

This sequence joins TRBV28 and TRBJ2-7; 11 bases are shared with TRBD1. Per germline, CDR1 MDHEN and CDR2 SYDVKM. The CDR3 spans 15 residues. Losses at the gene ends were 5 bases for V and 0 bases for J; bases not matched to a gene: 3. CDR3 in amino acids: CASSPGTGGSYEQYF. CDR3 DNA: TGTGCCAGCAGTCCCGGGACAGGGGGCTCCTACGAGCAGTACTTC.

This clone was seen repeatedly, ten times or more. This chain joins TRBV6-5 and TRBJ2-2, with no clear D. The V and J ends lost 0 bases and 6 bases respectively, with 5 bases between them. There are 13 residues in the CDR3. Germline values: CDR1 MNHEY, CDR2 SVGAGI. CDR3 in DNA: TGTGCCAGCAGTTACTCGAGTTCCGGGGAGCTGTTTTTT. Protein: CASSYSSSGELFF.

The rearrangement links TRBV21-1 to TRBJ2-7; the D segment call TRBD1 is taken from the table without a DNA check. TRBV21-1 is labeled a pseudogene. The CDR3 spans 13 residues. Here the CDR3 DNA reads TGTGCCAGCAGCAAAACGCAGGACTACGAGCAGTACTTC. Translating it yields CASSKTQDYEQYF.

This clone was observed a handful of times. The chain employs TRBV7-8 and TRBJ2-7; D ambiguous. Germline V gene data show CDR1 as SGHVS and CDR2 as FQNEAQ. CDR3 length: 12 amino acids. V dropped 4 bases and J dropped 7 bases, with 11 bases sitting between them. In nucleotides, the CDR3 is TGTGCCAGCAGCTCCCTCCCGCGGGAGCAGTACTTC. This encodes CASSSLPREQYF.

The CDR3 region is CASSGQGNTEAFF. For the CDR3, the DNA is TGCGCCAGTTCAGGACAGGGGAACACTGAAGCTTTCTTT. The V call is TRBV5-1, the J call TRBJ1-1, with 8 bases fitting TRBD1. The CDR3 has 13 amino acids. V trimming: 8 bases; J trimming: 1 base; junction bases outside the gene matches: 4. CDR1 SGHRS and CDR2 YFSETQ come from the germline V gene.

V and J are TRBV29-1 and TRBJ2-1, with 12 bases that match TRBD2. CDR3 size: 16 residues. After removal of 5 bases from V and 5 bases from J, the junction contained 10 bases not matched to a gene. CDR1 and CDR2 from the germline V gene are SQVTM and ANQGSEA. The CDR3 DNA reads TGCAGCGTTCTCACTGGACTAGCGGGATTGGACAATGAGCAGTTCTTC. Translating it yields CSVLTGLAGLDNEQFF.

CDR3 residues: CASSFGTGTKWLFF. The CDR3 region has the DNA TGTGCCAGCAGTTTCGGGACAGGGACTAAGTGGCTGTTTTTT. The chain has TRBV28 and TRBJ2-2; 9 bases are a match to TRBD1. The CDR3 sequence is 14 residues long. The germline V gene encodes CDR1 MDHEN and CDR2 SYDVKM. V trimming: 3 bases; J trimming: 13 bases; junction bases outside the gene matches: 9.

The V and J genes are TRBV27 and TRBJ2-7, with 7 bases fitting TRBD2. Germline CDR1 MNHEY, CDR2 SMNVEV (reference sequence). Trimming took 2 bases from V and 5 from J; bases not matched to a gene: 9. The CDR3 has 15 amino acids. The CDR3 sequence is CASSLVRETGDEQYF. CDR3 coding DNA: TGTGCCAGCAGTTTAGTGCGGGAGACCGGGGACGAGCAGTACTTC.

The V call is TRBV7-2, the J call TRBJ1-2; 9 positions match TRBD1. The CDR3 covers 15 residues. The ends lost 2 bases at V and 5 bases at J; junction bases unmatched: 6. Germline V gives CDR1 SGHTA, CDR2 FQGNSA. The chain's CDR3 is CASSLPGTGSYGYTF. CDR3 DNA sequence: TGTGCCAGCAGCTTACCCGGGACAGGGTCTTATGGCTACACCTTC.

The chain carries TRBV10-1 and TRBJ1-4; D remains unclear. The V end lost 9 bases, the J end lost 9 bases, and 35 bases lay between the germline ends. CDR1 is WNHNN and CDR2 is SYGVQD in the germline V gene (reference sequence). This CDR3 is built from 19 residues. CDR3 sequence reads: CAREDNDRLTTREVKKLFF. The CDR3 DNA reads as TGCGCCAGGGAAGACAATGATCGCCTGACCACGCGGGAGGTGAAAAAACTGTTTTTT.

The chain uses TRBV28 and TRBJ1-1; 7 bases align to TRBD1. V lost 4 bases, J lost 4 bases, and 12 bases stayed unmatched. Per the germline V gene, CDR1 is MDHEN and CDR2 is SYDVKM. CDR3 length: 16 residues. The CDR3 here is CASSSFGRGTRTEAFF. The CDR3 region has the DNA TGTGCCAGCAGTTCGTTCGGCAGGGGGACTCGCACTGAAGCTTTCTTT.

The DNA for the CDR3 is TGTGCTAGTGGTTTGGTACAGGGGACAGTAAACATTCAGTACTTC. It translates to CASGLVQGTVNIQYF. The rearrangement joins TRBV12-5 to TRBJ2-4; TRBD1 agrees at 7 bases. The CDR3 sequence is 15 residues long. The V gene end was trimmed by 0 bases and the J gene end by 6 bases; junction bases not matched to a gene: 5. The germline V gene has CDR1 LGHNT and CDR2 FRNRAP.